These 2 T cell receptor beta chains were all obtained from the same sample, sequenced in a study of blood T cell repertoires in COVID-19. TCRdb's copy holds only in-frame clones and misses some; the assay was immunoSEQ multiplex PCR. The data show roughly 200,000 clones, 84% seen once. Sequences were obtained from peripheral blood. Source of these receptors: a human donor in a cohort sampled during active COVID-19.

The rearrangement uses TRBV5-6 and TRBJ2-1, with TRBD2 matching over 12 bases. CDR1 SGHDT and CDR2 YYEEEE come from the germline V gene. Unmatched junction bases numbered 4, after V lost 2 bases and J lost 4 bases. The CDR3 has 16 residues. Here the CDR3 DNA reads TGTGCCAGCAGCTTACGTACTAGCGGGGGGTACAATGAGCAGTTCTTC. This encodes CASSLRTSGGYNEQFF.

The chain is built from TRBV3-1 (or the pseudogene TRBV3-2) and TRBJ2-2; the match to TRBD2 covers 8 bases. This CDR3 spans 15 amino acids. Germline CDR1 LGHDT, CDR2 YNNKEL (reference sequence). Trimming at V came to 4 bases and at J to 6 bases, leaving 7 bases not matched to a gene. In nucleotides, the CDR3 is TGTGCCAGCAGCCTGAGCGGGGGCGGGTCCGGGGAGCTGTTTTTT. Translated: CASSLSGGGSGELFF.